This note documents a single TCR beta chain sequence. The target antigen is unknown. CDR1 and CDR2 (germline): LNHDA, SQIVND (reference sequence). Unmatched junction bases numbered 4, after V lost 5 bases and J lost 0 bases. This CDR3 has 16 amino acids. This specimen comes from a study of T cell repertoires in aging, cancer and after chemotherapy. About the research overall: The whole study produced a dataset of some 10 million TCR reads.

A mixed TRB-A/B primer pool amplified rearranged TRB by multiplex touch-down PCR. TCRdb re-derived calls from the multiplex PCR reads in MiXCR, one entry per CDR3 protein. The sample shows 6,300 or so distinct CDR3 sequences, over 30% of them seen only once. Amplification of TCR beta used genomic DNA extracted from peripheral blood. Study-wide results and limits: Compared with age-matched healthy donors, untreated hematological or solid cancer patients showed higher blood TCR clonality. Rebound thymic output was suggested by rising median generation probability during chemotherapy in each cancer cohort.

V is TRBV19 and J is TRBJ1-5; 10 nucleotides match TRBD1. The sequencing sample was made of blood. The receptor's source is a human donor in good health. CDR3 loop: CASSPGTGVSNQPQHF. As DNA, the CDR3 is TGTGCCAGTAGTCCCGGGACAGGGGTTAGCAATCAGCCCCAGCATTTT.